These 20 T cell receptor beta chains were all obtained from the same sample, sequenced in a study of shared clonotypes between healthy human individuals. The repertoire was sequenced with immunoSEQ multiplex PCR; TCRdb's copy has only in-frame clones and lacks some. The sample contains over a million clones, approximately 78% of which appear only once. The sample comprised memory CD4+ T cells from PBMCs. Documented subset: CD45RA-negative fraction. The receptors derive from a young man in good health. Some clones in this sample may be carry-over from other donors' samples.

V usage is TRBV5-1 and J usage is TRBJ2-1, with 8 positions matching TRBD1. CDR1 and CDR2 (germline): SGHRS, YFSETQ. There are 17 residues in the CDR3. The trim removed 0 bases at V and 6 bases at J, leaving 11 bases unmatched. The CDR3 loop is CASSLASQGQGSNEQFF. CDR3 nucleotide sequence: TGCGCCAGCAGCTTGGCCTCTCAAGGACAGGGCAGCAATGAGCAGTTCTTC.

The V and J genes are TRBV7-2 and TRBJ1-2; no definite D call. V was shortened by 2 bases and J by 7 bases, with 11 bases between the two germline ends. There are 13 residues in the CDR3. Germline CDR1 SGHTA, CDR2 FQGNSA. The CDR3 region is CASSLSSSGGYTF. The CDR3 nucleotides read TGTGCCAGCAGCTTATCTTCGTCGGGTGGCTACACCTTC.

As DNA, the CDR3 is TGCGCCAGCAGCCAGGACCCGCTAGGGGACTACGAGCAGTACTTC. It encodes CASSQDPLGDYEQYF. The chain links TRBV4-1 to TRBJ2-7, with D possibly being TRBD1 (5 bases). The CDR3 is made up of 15 amino acids. The germline CDR1 and CDR2 sequences are MGHRA and YSYEKL. Trimming took off 3 bases at V and 3 bases at J, with 15 bases between the two ends.

The V and J genes are TRBV20-1 and TRBJ1-2; weak D call: TRBD1 (5 bases). Germline assignment: CDR1 DFQATT and CDR2 SNEGSKA (reference sequence). V lost 5 bases and J 8 bases, leaving 12 bases between the germline ends. The CDR3 is 11 amino acids. The CDR3 reads CSAQQARGYTF. In DNA form, the CDR3 reads TGCAGTGCTCAACAGGCGAGGGGCTACACCTTC.

About this clone itself: Other DNA sequences in this specimen translate into the identical CDR3. The chain recombines TRBV28 with TRBJ2-2; D gene ambiguous. With 5 bases removed from V and 8 bases from J, the gap between germline ends came to 6 bases. Per the germline V gene, CDR1 is MDHEN and CDR2 is SYDVKM. The CDR3 is 11 residues long. The CDR3, as DNA: TGTGCCAGCAGTCTCCGAGGGGAGCTGTTTTTT. It encodes CASSLRGELFF.

The chain employs TRBV4-1 and TRBJ2-7, with 7 bases lining up with TRBD2. Germline CDR1 and CDR2: MGHRA and YSYEKL. The CDR3 is 16 amino acids. V shed 4 bases, J shed 0 bases, and the junction held 9 bases outside the gene matches. Here the CDR3 DNA reads TGCGCCAGCAGCCCTAGGCAGGGAGGGTCCTCCTACGAGCAGTACTTC. It is translated as CASSPRQGGSSYEQYF.

The rearrangement joins TRBV7-2 to TRBJ2-7; D may match TRBD1 or TRBD2 (5 bases each). Germline CDR1 is SGHTA and CDR2 is FQGNSA. The CDR3 sequence is 14 residues long. Trimming shortened V by 0 bases and J by 4 bases, and 10 bases separated the two germline ends. CDR3 loop: CASSLARDLYEQYF. In nucleotides, the CDR3 is TGTGCCAGCAGCTTAGCCCGGGACCTGTACGAGCAGTACTTC. The variable domain in full, with the rest retrieved from reference TRBV7-2 and TRBJ2-7, is GAGVSQSPSNKVTEKGKDVELRCDPISGHTALYWYRQSLGQGLEFLIYFQGNSAPDKSGLPSDRFSAERTGGSVSTLTIQRTQQEDSAVYLCASSLARDLYEQYFGPGTRLTVT.

V usage is TRBV7-3 and J usage is TRBJ2-7; D gene uncertain. This CDR3 region has 15 residues. V was clipped by 5 bases and J by 2 bases, with 16 bases between them. Germline values: CDR1 SGHTA, CDR2 FQGTGA. In nucleotides, the CDR3 is TGTGCCAGCAGCGCCCGTGCTGGGGATCCCTACGAGCAGTACTTC. Translated: CASSARAGDPYEQYF.

The chain joins TRBV7-9 to TRBJ2-3, with a tentative D call TRBD1 (6 bases). The CDR3 runs to 15 residues. Trimming left V 5 bases short and J 2 bases short, with 14 bases between. Germline V CDR1 and CDR2: SEHNR, FQNEAQ (reference sequence). CDR3 sequence (DNA): TGTGCCAGCAGCGTACAGGGTAGGGACACAGATACGCAGTATTTT. Translated, it gives CASSVQGRDTDTQYF.

This clone was detected a few times. V usage is TRBV10-3 and J usage is TRBJ2-1; either TRBD1 or TRBD2 may supply D (5 bases each). This CDR3 comprises 17 residues. Germline CDR1 is ENHRY and CDR2 is SYGVKD. Trimming took 0 bases from V and 8 from J, leaving 20 bases between them. This chain's CDR3 is CAISESSPGRQTHEQFF. The DNA of the CDR3 is TGTGCCATCAGTGAGTCCTCCCCGGGACGGCAGACCCATGAGCAGTTCTTC.

V gene TRBV28 combines with J gene TRBJ1-2; no clear D. Deletions cut 7 bases from V and 6 bases from J, with 15 bases between. The CDR3 consists of 13 residues. The germline V gene encodes CDR1 MDHEN and CDR2 SYDVKM. CDR3 DNA: TGTGCCAGCACCCTCCACCCAGATAATGGCTACACCTTC. Amino acids: CASTLHPDNGYTF.

V is TRBV20-1 and J is TRBJ2-5; no clear D gene. Deletions cut 5 bases from V and 5 bases from J, with 9 bases between. CDR3 length: 11 amino acids. Germline assignment: CDR1 DFQATT and CDR2 SNEGSKA (reference sequence). CDR3: CSAPSWETQYF. CDR3 nucleotide sequence: TGCAGTGCTCCATCCTGGGAGACCCAGTACTTC.

The V call is TRBV27, the J call TRBJ1-2, with 8 positions matching TRBD1. V dropped 5 bases and J dropped 7; count of bases not matched to a gene: 9. Germline-derived CDR1 and CDR2 are MNHEY and SMNVEV (reference sequence). The CDR3 has 14 residues. The CDR3 is CASSLRQGSFGYTF. As DNA, the CDR3 is TGTGCCAGCAGTCTACGACAGGGGTCGTTTGGCTACACCTTC.

In this sample, this clone turned up a few times. The chain has TRBV11-2 and TRBJ2-1, with 7 nucleotides matching TRBD2. Trimming took 5 bases from V and 3 from J; bases not matched to a gene: 4. This CDR3 is 14 amino acids long. The germline V gene has CDR1 SGHAT and CDR2 FQNNGV. The CDR3 here is CASSKGGGYNEQFF. In DNA, the CDR3 is TGTGCCAGCAGCAAAGGCGGGGGCTACAATGAGCAGTTCTTC.

Comment on this clone: A far larger clone is only one base removed, so a read error is likely. The V call is TRBV30, the J call TRBJ1-1; no definite D call. V dropped 4 bases and J dropped 1 base, with 13 bases sitting between them. Germline CDR1 reads GTSNPN; CDR2 reads SVGIG (reference sequence). The CDR3 totals 14 residues. The CDR3 here is CAWTPGSENTEAFF. The CDR3 region has the DNA TGTGCCTGGACCCCGGGCAGCGAGAACACTGAAGCTTTCTTT.

The chain links TRBV5-6 to TRBJ2-2; the D gene is possibly TRBD2 (6 bases). Per the germline V gene, CDR1 is SGHDT and CDR2 is YYEEEE. V lost 4 bases and J lost 1, with 20 bases in between. The CDR3 spans 18 residues. CDR3 in DNA: TGTGCCAGCAGCCGCCGGGACTTCCTTCAGGGGAACACCGGGGAGCTGTTTTTT. It codes for CASSRRDFLQGNTGELFF.

A remark on this clone: This sample includes further DNA sequences coding for the same CDR3. V gene TRBV5-1 combines with J gene TRBJ2-3; D remains ambiguous. This CDR3 spans 14 amino acids. Trimming took off 2 bases at V and 0 bases at J, with 7 bases between the two ends. Germline CDR1 reads SGHRS; CDR2 reads YFSETQ. CDR3 amino acids: CASSFAGSTDTQYF. The CDR3 bases are TGCGCCAGCAGCTTCGCAGGCAGCACAGATACGCAGTATTTT.

This clone was seen a single time. The chain couples TRBV7-8 to TRBJ1-1; 9 bases are a match to TRBD1. The CDR3 runs to 15 residues. The V gene's germline CDR1 is SGHVS and CDR2 FQNEAQ. V gave up 4 bases and J gave up 11 bases; unmatched junction bases: 14. For the CDR3, the DNA is TGTGCCAGCAGCTACGGGGGACAGGGCTCTCTTGGGGCTTTCTTT. This gives the protein CASSYGGQGSLGAFF.

Comment on this clone: The same CDR3 can be traced to other DNA sequences in this sample. This CDR3 reads CASSLETGEKLFF. The CDR3 region has the DNA TGTGCCAGCAGCTTAGAAACGGGGGAAAAACTGTTTTTT. V gene TRBV7-2 combines with J gene TRBJ1-4; no firm D call. CDR1 and CDR2 (germline): SGHTA, FQGNSA. This CDR3 has 13 residues. V was shortened by 1 base and J by 8 bases, with 8 bases between the two germline ends.

The V gene is TRBV29-1, the J gene TRBJ2-1; 8 bases fit TRBD1. CDR3 length equals 14 residues. The junction had 4 bases not matched to a gene; V was cut back by 3 bases and J by 3 bases. Germline values: CDR1 SQVTM, CDR2 ANQGSEA. This CDR3 reads CSVERDRNYNEQFF. The CDR3 DNA follows: TGCAGCGTTGAGAGGGACAGGAACTACAATGAGCAGTTCTTC.